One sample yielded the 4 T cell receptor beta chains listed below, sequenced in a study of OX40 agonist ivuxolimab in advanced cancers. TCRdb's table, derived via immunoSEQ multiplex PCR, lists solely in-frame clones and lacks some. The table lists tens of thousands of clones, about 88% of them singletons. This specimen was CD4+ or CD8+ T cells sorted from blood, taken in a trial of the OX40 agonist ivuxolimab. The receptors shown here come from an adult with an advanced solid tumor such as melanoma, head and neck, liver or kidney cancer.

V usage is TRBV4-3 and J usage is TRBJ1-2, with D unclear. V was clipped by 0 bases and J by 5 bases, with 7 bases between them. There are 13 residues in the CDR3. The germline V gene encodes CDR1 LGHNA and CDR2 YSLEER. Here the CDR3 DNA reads TGCGCCAGCAGCCAAGACAGTACATATGGCTACACCTTC. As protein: CASSQDSTYGYTF.

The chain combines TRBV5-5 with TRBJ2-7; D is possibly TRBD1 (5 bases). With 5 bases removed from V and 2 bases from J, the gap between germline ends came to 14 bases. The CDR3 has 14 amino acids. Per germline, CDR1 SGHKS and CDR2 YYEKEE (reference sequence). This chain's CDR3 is CASSRTLTAYEQYF. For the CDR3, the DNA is TGTGCCAGCAGTAGGACGCTGACAGCCTACGAGCAGTACTTC.

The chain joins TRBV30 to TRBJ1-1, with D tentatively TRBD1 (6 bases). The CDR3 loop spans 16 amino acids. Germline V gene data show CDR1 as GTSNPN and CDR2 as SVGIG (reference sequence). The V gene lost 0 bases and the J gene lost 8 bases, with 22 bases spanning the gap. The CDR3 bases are TGTGCCTGGAGTGTAAATGGTTTGACAGGCCCTCAAGAAGCTTTCTTT. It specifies CAWSVNGLTGPQEAFF.

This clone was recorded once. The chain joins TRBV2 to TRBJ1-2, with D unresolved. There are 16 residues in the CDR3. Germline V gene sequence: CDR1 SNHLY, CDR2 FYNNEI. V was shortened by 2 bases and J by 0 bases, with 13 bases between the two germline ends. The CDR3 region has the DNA TGTGCCAGCAGTGAAAGGGAAAGAAATACTAACTATGGCTACACCTTC. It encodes CASSERERNTNYGYTF.